The 15 T cell receptor beta chains given below trace back to one sample, sequenced in a study of T cells after yellow fever vaccination. A single record per CDR3 protein comes from TCRdb applying MiXCR to the 5' RACE reads. The repertoire holds some 300,000 distinct CDR3 sequences, with 7.5% to 9.5% as singletons. This specimen consisted of CD4+ T cells sorted from PBMCs, obtained 5 days after the yellow fever booster vaccination. The source is a man between 18 and 29 years old who received the YFV17D yellow fever vaccine.

The J gene is TRBJ2-3, the V gene TRBV10-3; D gene ambiguous. Looked up from germline, CDR1 is ENHRY and CDR2 is SYGVKD. Deletions cut 6 bases from V and 4 bases from J, with 11 bases between. The CDR3 has 13 residues. This CDR3 is CAISPYTPDTQYF. As DNA, the CDR3 is TGTGCCATCAGCCCATACACACCAGATACGCAGTATTTT.

The chain carries TRBV11-2 and TRBJ1-2; TRBD1 matches at 9 bases. This CDR3 contains 13 residues. Germline CDR1 SGHAT, CDR2 FQNNGV. V shed 8 bases, J shed 5 bases, and the junction held 6 bases outside the gene matches. The CDR3 nucleotides are TGTGCCAGCGGGACAGGGACGGATTATGGCTACACCTTC. It specifies CASGTGTDYGYTF.

This clonotype was observed a handful of times. The rearrangement links TRBV6-1 to TRBJ2-7, with 9 bases matching TRBD1. The CDR3 is 16 residues long. CDR1 MNHNS and CDR2 SASEGT come from the germline V gene. J lost 5 bases, V lost 2 bases, and 10 bases had no gene match. The CDR3, as DNA: TGTGCCAGCAGTGAACGAGGGGACAGGGCGGGCCACGAGCAGTACTTC. Encoded protein: CASSERGDRAGHEQYF.

This clonotype was counted at least ten times. The genes are TRBV7-2 and TRBJ2-3; D gene unclear. V dropped 1 base and J dropped 0 bases, with 11 bases sitting between them. CDR3 length equals 16 residues. The germline gives CDR1 SGHTA, CDR2 FQGNSA. CDR3 nucleotides: TGTGCCAGCAGCTTAGACTCTCCCCGTAGCACAGATACGCAGTATTTT. It translates to CASSLDSPRSTDTQYF.

This clonotype was detected ten times or more. The V call is TRBV7-2, the J call TRBJ2-5; 8 bases are shared with TRBD2. This CDR3 is built from 14 residues. Germline V gene lookup returns CDR1 SGHTA and CDR2 FQGNSA. After removal of 5 bases from V and 5 bases from J, the junction contained 7 bases not matched to a gene. This CDR3 reads CASSRGGLRETQYF. The CDR3 bases are TGTGCCAGCAGCCGGGGGGGGCTTAGGGAGACCCAGTACTTC.

This clonotype was seen a handful of times. The J gene is TRBJ1-2, the V gene TRBV20-1, with a possible D match to TRBD1 (6 bases). The CDR3 length is 13 residues. Germline CDR1 reads DFQATT; CDR2 reads SNEGSKA (reference sequence). The ends were cut back, 2 bases at V and 8 bases at J, with 15 bases in the middle. The CDR3 DNA reads as TGCAGTGCTAGACCTGACAGGTCCGGAGGCTACACCTTC. Its translation: CSARPDRSGGYTF.

The chain recombines TRBV5-4 with TRBJ2-5; 7 positions agree with TRBD2. V shed 3 bases and J 4 bases; nucleotides not matched to a gene: 9. Germline CDR1 is SGHNT and CDR2 is YYREEE (reference sequence). This CDR3 comprises 15 residues. In nucleotides, the CDR3 is TGTGCCAGCAGCTCGGGGGGAGCGGGTCGAGAGACCCAGTACTTC. Translation gives CASSSGGAGRETQYF.

This clonotype was seen ten or more times. V gene TRBV6-5 combines with J gene TRBJ2-3; D is uncertain. This CDR3 contains 13 residues. The germline CDR1 and CDR2 sequences are MNHEY and SVGAGI. Trimming took 3 bases from V and 0 from J, leaving 4 bases between them. CDR3 DNA: TGTGCCAGCAGTTATCCCAGCACAGATACGCAGTATTTT. This translates into CASSYPSTDTQYF.

This clonotype was counted a few times. V and J are TRBV7-9 and TRBJ2-3, with D possibly called TRBD1 or TRBD2 (6 bases each). V was cut by 10 bases and J by 6 bases, with 14 bases left in between. This CDR3 is 12 amino acids long. Looked up from germline, CDR1 is SEHNR and CDR2 is FQNEAQ (reference sequence). Here the CDR3 DNA reads TGTGCCACGAAAGGGGGGACGGATACGCAGTATTTT. It specifies CATKGGTDTQYF.

The chain is built from TRBV6-5 and TRBJ2-7, with 7 bases lining up with TRBD2. The CDR3 totals 15 residues. The V and J ends lost 5 bases and 0 bases, in that order; junction bases with no gene match: 7. CDR1 is MNHEY and CDR2 is SVGAGI in the germline V gene. DNA of the CDR3: TGTGCCAGCAGTCGGCGACTAGCCAGCTCCTACGAGCAGTACTTC. It codes for CASSRRLASSYEQYF.

This clonotype has more than one count but fewer than ten. The chain recombines TRBV20-1 with TRBJ2-7; D tentatively fits TRBD1 or TRBD2 (5 bases each). Trimming shortened V by 0 bases and J by 0 bases, and 9 bases separated the two germline ends. This CDR3 is built from 14 residues. Germline CDR1 reads DFQATT; CDR2 reads SNEGSKA (reference sequence). CDR3 in amino acids: CSARDPGSSYEQYV. Here the CDR3 DNA reads TGCAGTGCTAGAGACCCAGGGAGCTCCTACGAGCAGTACGTC.

The chain joins TRBV29-1 to TRBJ2-5, with 7 bases fitting TRBD2. Germline V gene lookup returns CDR1 SQVTM and CDR2 ANQGSEA. V shed 6 bases, J shed 5 bases, and the junction held 6 bases outside the gene matches. The CDR3 sequence is 12 residues long. CDR3: CSVKLARETQYF. In DNA form, the CDR3 reads TGCAGCGTCAAACTAGCGAGGGAGACCCAGTACTTC.

The chain is built from TRBV24-1 and TRBJ2-1; weak D call: TRBD2 (6 bases). V lost 1 base and J 3 bases, leaving 6 bases between the germline ends. The CDR3 is 14 amino acids. Looked up from germline, CDR1 is KGHDR and CDR2 is SFDVKD. In DNA form, the CDR3 reads TGTGCCACCAGTGATTTCGGGGGCTACAATGAGCAGTTCTTC. Residues: CATSDFGGYNEQFF.

The sample holds a few counts of this clonotype. V is TRBV19 and J is TRBJ1-2; D is perhaps TRBD1 (6 bases). With 7 bases removed from V and 2 bases from J, the gap between germline ends came to 17 bases. Germline assignment: CDR1 LNHDA and CDR2 SQIVND (reference sequence). This CDR3 has 15 residues. DNA of the CDR3: TGTGCCAGTACCACGCCCCACCAGGGGAACTATGGCTACACCTTC. This translates into CASTTPHQGNYGYTF.

This clonotype appeared a few times. J is TRBJ2-4 and V is TRBV7-2, with a weak D call TRBD1 (5 bases). Germline-derived CDR1 and CDR2 are SGHTA and FQGNSA. The CDR3 has 13 residues. Trimming left V 7 bases short and J 13 bases short, with 20 bases between. The DNA for the CDR3 is TGTGCCAGCACCCCAGGCCCCACAGGACCCCAGTACTTC. Residues: CASTPGPTGPQYF.